One T cell receptor beta chain is described in this entry. The antigen remains unidentified. Both 60 Vbeta primers and 13 Jbeta primers went into the PCR. The assay was immunoSEQ multiplex PCR, and TCRdb's table has in-frame clones only and misses some. The repertoire holds approximately 190,000 clones, with approximately 85% as singletons. The data were taken from a study of cytomegalovirus exposure and HLA in healthy donors. Turning to the study itself: Counted in an early data release were approximately 85 million unique TCRs from HLA-typed donors. The study, taken as a whole, reports: Later, an analysis found that common viral pathogens appeared to be linked with several of the most significant clusters. Most TCR sequences were seen very rarely across donors, but some public TCRs occurred in many.

Those who donated were healthy bone marrow donors. The CDR3 has 13 residues. CDR1 and CDR2 (germline): SQVTM, ANQGSEA. J lost 4 bases, V lost 6 bases, and 4 bases had no gene match. This receptor was obtained from a woman aged 18-29 years in good health and CMV-seronegative. The V call is TRBV29-1, the J call TRBJ2-5, with TRBD1 identical over 11 bases. Sequenced input: PBMCs. The CDR3 nucleotides read TGCAGCGTCCAGGGACAGGGGGGAGAGACCCAGTACTTC. This translates into CSVQGQGGETQYF.